This T cell receptor beta chain was observed in a study of T cells in tuberculosis. Time point meaning: new active TB diagnosis, blood taken before or within 7 days of starting treatment. Method: immunoSEQ multiplex PCR; TCRdb's copy keeps in-frame clones and lacks some. The sample has tens of thousands of clones, 80% to 95% seen once. The sample in question was PBMCs, obtained at tuberculosis diagnosis. The sequence came from an adult with tuberculosis.

CDR3 protein: CASSLGTGQSNQPQHF. The CDR3 nucleotides are TGCGCCAGCAGCTTGGGAACGGGACAGTCCAATCAGCCCCAGCATTTT. The V and J genes are TRBV5-1 and TRBJ1-5; TRBD1 matches at 7 bases. The CDR3 runs to 16 residues. The J segment lost 3 bases and the V segment lost 0 bases, leaving 6 bases of the junction unmatched. From germline, CDR1 is SGHRS and CDR2 YFSETQ.